These T cell receptor beta chains were read from a single sample in a study of OX40 agonist ivuxolimab in advanced cancers. Clones were read by immunoSEQ multiplex PCR, and TCRdb kept only the in-frame ones, dropping some. The top ten clones hold more than 0.55% of a sample with 50,000 to 75,000 clones, approximately 90% of them seen once. This specimen consisted of CD4+ or CD8+ T cells sorted from blood, obtained in a trial of the OX40 agonist ivuxolimab. Every receptor here comes from an adult with an advanced solid tumor such as melanoma, head and neck, liver or kidney cancer. CDR3s include the opening cysteine and the closing phenylalanine or tryptophan. Fields, in order: J gene, V gene, clone size, D gene, CDR3 protein, CDR3 DNA. D genes are given only for firm matches. Not all rows give a size; the values are once, few, many and, for expanded clones, a class.

>TRBJ1-4|TRBV29-1|.|.
CSVTGRGNEKLFF
TGCAGCGTCACGGGACGGGGTAATGAAAAACTGTTTTTT
>TRBJ2-1|TRBV13|.|TRBD2
CASNRGREYNEQFF
TGTGCCAGCAACCGGGGGAGGGAATACAATGAGCAGTTCTTC
>TRBJ2-1|TRBV29-1|.|TRBD2
CSWGGGGSSYNEQFF
TGCAGCTGGGGGGGTGGCGGAAGCTCCTACAATGAGCAGTTCTTC
>TRBJ1-4|TRBV21-1|once|.
CASSKIGGQGSPRFQILFF
TGTGCCAGCAGCAAAATTGGGGGACAGGGCTCCCCCCGTTTCCAGATACTGTTTTTT
>TRBJ2-7|TRBV6-6|.|TRBD2
CASRRTSEQYF
TGTGCCAGCAGACGGACTAGCGAGCAGTACTTC
>TRBJ2-7|TRBV6-5|.|.
CASSRTFSYEQYF
TGTGCCAGCAGCCGGACTTTCTCCTACGAGCAGTACTTC
>TRBJ1-5|TRBV15|.|.
CATSRVRGNQPQHF
TGTGCCACCAGCAGGGTGAGAGGCAATCAGCCCCAGCATTTT
>TRBJ1-2|TRBV21-1|.|.
CASSKTGSHYGYTF
TGTGCCAGCAGCAAAACGGGGTCTCACTATGGCTACACCTTC
>TRBJ1-2|TRBV9|.|TRBD1
CASSANQGARAATF
TGTGCCAGCAGCGCCAATCAGGGGGCGCGGGCAGCAACCTTC
>TRBJ2-6|TRBV27|.|.
CASSHLGVSGANVLTF
TGTGCCAGCAGTCATCTGGGGGTCTCTGGGGCCAACGTCCTGACTTTC
>TRBJ2-3|TRBV28|.|TRBD2
CASSLGLAGDYWRADTQYF
TGTGCCAGCAGTTTAGGGCTAGCGGGAGATTATTGGCGCGCAGATACGCAGTATTTT
>TRBJ2-7|TRBV5-4|.|.
CASSLRGSIYEQYF
TGTGCCAGCAGCTTGAGAGGGAGTATATACGAGCAGTACTTC
>TRBJ2-3|TRBV6-5|.|.
CASSWGDTQYF
TGTGCCAGCAGTTGGGGAGATACGCAGTATTTT
>TRBJ1-1|TRBV18|.|.
CASSPTQGSAEAFF
TGTGCCAGCTCACCTACTCAGGGTAGTGCTGAAGCTTTCTTT
>TRBJ2-3|TRBV7-2|.|TRBD2
CASSSFGRAGGTQYF
TGTGCCAGCAGCTCCTTCGGGAGGGCCGGGGGTACGCAGTATTTT
>TRBJ1-3|TRBV7-6|few|TRBD1
CASSLGQGIISGNTIYF
TGTGCCAGCAGCTTGGGACAGGGGATAATCTCTGGAAACACCATATATTTT
>TRBJ2-1|TRBV6-1|.|TRBD2
CASSERWLAGGKYNEQFF
TGTGCCAGCAGTGAAAGGTGGCTAGCGGGAGGGAAATACAATGAGCAGTTCTTC
>TRBJ2-6|TRBV19|.|TRBD1
CASSKQGTTGANVLTF
TGTGCCAGTAGTAAACAGGGGACGACTGGGGCCAACGTCCTGACTTTC
>TRBJ2-1|TRBV29-1|.|.
CSAQREGNPYNEQFF
TGCAGCGCCCAAAGAGAGGGAAACCCCTACAATGAGCAGTTCTTC
>TRBJ2-3|TRBV21-1|few|.
CASSRPLAGRGADTQYF
TGTGCCAGCAGCAGGCCACTAGCGGGTCGGGGGGCAGATACGCAGTATTTT
>TRBJ2-2|TRBV19|.|.
CASSRGAVANTGELFF
TGTGCCAGTAGTAGGGGGGCGGTGGCGAACACCGGGGAGCTGTTTTTT
>TRBJ2-2|TRBV15|.|.
CATSFLGNTGELFF
TGTGCCACCAGCTTCCTTGGGAACACCGGGGAGCTGTTTTTT
>TRBJ2-7|TRBV5-6|.|.
CASSFTGAYEQYF
TGTGCCAGCAGCTTTACTGGCGCCTACGAGCAGTACTTC
>TRBJ1-5|TRBV7-8|.|.
CASSLGAGNQPQHF
TGTGCCAGCAGCTTAGGGGCAGGGAATCAGCCCCAGCATTTT
>TRBJ2-2|TRBV10-3|.|.
CAISGTGELFF
TGTGCCATCAGTGGCACCGGGGAGCTGTTTTTT
>TRBJ2-3|TRBV5-1|.|.
CASSLGRQRADTQYF
TGCGCCAGCAGCTTGGGGAGACAGAGGGCAGATACGCAGTATTTT
>TRBJ1-1|TRBV2|.|.
CASIQGGNTEAFF
TGTGCCAGCATCCAAGGGGGAAACACTGAAGCTTTCTTT
>TRBJ2-1|TRBV7-9|.|.
CASSTGRGREQFF
TGTGCCAGCAGCACAGGCAGGGGCCGAGAGCAGTTCTTC
>TRBJ1-4|TRBV27|once|.
CASRRTGTTVTEKLFF
TGTGCCAGCAGGAGAACCGGGACAACTGTGACCGAAAAACTGTTTTTT
>TRBJ2-7|TRBV7-6|.|TRBD1
CASSLDPPGGVGVYEQYF
TGTGCCAGCAGCTTAGACCCACCAGGGGGCGTGGGTGTGTACGAGCAGTACTTC
>TRBJ2-7|TRBV27|.|.
CASTLKGFDNEQYF
TGTGCCAGCACCCTAAAGGGATTCGACAACGAGCAGTACTTC
>TRBJ2-2|TRBV6-5|.|TRBD1
CASGTGANTGELFF
TGTGCCAGCGGGACAGGGGCCAACACCGGGGAGCTGTTTTTT
>TRBJ2-3|TRBV11-2|.|TRBD1
CASSLRGQGAGADTQYF
TGTGCCAGCAGCTTGAGAGGTCAGGGGGCCGGGGCAGATACGCAGTATTTT
>TRBJ2-7|TRBV5-1|.|.
CASSAAPPYEQYF
TGCGCCAGCAGCGCTGCCCCCCCCTACGAGCAGTACTTC
>TRBJ2-5|TRBV11-2|once|.
CASSFGRETQYF
TGTGCCAGCAGCTTTGGGAGAGAGACCCAGTACTTC
>TRBJ2-5|TRBV5-6|once|.
CASSLQGRETQYF
TGTGCCAGCAGCTTGCAGGGCAGAGAGACCCAGTACTTC
>TRBJ2-3|TRBV4-1|.|.
CASSTRTTLFTDTQYF
TGCGCCAGCAGCACCCGGACGACCCTGTTCACAGATACGCAGTATTTT
>TRBJ2-1|TRBV29-1|.|TRBD2
CSVNGGRGDNEQFF
TGCAGCGTTAACGGCGGGAGGGGGGACAATGAGCAGTTCTTC
>TRBJ1-1|TRBV27|.|.
CASSPAYFLEAFF
TGTGCCAGCAGTCCTGCTTATTTTTTAGAAGCTTTCTTT
>TRBJ2-1|TRBV6-4|few|TRBD2
CASSVLAGVNNEQFF
TGTGCCAGCAGTGTGCTAGCGGGGGTAAACAATGAGCAGTTCTTC
>TRBJ1-5|TRBV19|.|TRBD1
CASTRGRWDQPQHF
TGTGCCAGTACCAGGGGGCGCTGGGATCAGCCCCAGCATTTT